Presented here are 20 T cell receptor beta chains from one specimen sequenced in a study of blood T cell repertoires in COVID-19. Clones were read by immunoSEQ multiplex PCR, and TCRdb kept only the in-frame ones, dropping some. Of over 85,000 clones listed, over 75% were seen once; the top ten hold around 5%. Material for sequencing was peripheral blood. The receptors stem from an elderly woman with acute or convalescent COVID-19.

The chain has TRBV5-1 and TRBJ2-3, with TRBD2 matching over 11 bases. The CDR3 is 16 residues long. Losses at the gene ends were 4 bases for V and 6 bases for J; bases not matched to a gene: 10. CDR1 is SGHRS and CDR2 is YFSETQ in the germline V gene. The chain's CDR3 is CASSPTSGGFYDTQYF. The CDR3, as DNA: TGCGCCAGCAGCCCAACTAGCGGGGGTTTTTATGATACGCAGTATTTT.

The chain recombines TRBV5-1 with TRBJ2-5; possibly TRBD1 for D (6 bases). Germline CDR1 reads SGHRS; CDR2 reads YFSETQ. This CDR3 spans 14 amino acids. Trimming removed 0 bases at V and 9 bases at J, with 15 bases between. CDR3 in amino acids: CASSLDSGVSAQYF. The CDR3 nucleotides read TGCGCCAGCAGCTTGGATTCAGGGGTATCGGCCCAGTACTTC.

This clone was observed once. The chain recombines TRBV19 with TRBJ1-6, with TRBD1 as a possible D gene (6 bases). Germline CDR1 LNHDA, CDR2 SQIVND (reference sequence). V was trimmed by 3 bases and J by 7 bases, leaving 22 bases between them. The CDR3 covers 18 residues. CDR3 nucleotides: TGTGCCAGTAGTATGGGTTCGGGGGGCTCCCCGAGAAATTCACCCCTCCACTTT. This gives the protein CASSMGSGGSPRNSPLHF. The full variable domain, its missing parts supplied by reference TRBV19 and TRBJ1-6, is DGGITQSPKYLFRKEGQNVTLSCEQNLNHDAMYWYRQDPGQGLRLIYYSQIVNDFQKGDIAEGYSVSREKKESFPLTVTSAQKNPTAFYLCASSMGSGGSPRNSPLHFGNGTRLTVT.

The DNA of the CDR3 is TGTGCCAGTAGATCAGTTGGACAGGGGTTTTACGAGCAGTACTTC. Translated: CASRSVGQGFYEQYF. The gene calls are TRBV6-5 and TRBJ2-7; 9 nucleotides line up with TRBD1. Germline V gives CDR1 MNHEY, CDR2 SVGAGI. With V trimmed by 9 bases and J by 4 bases, 13 bases remained unmatched. The length of the CDR3 is 15 residues.

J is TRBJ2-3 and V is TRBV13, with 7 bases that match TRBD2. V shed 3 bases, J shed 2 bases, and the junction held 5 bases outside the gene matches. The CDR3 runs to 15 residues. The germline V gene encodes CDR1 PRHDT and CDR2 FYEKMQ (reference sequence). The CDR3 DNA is TGTGCCAGCAGCTTGGGAGGGTTGCCCACAGATACGCAGTATTTT. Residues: CASSLGGLPTDTQYF.

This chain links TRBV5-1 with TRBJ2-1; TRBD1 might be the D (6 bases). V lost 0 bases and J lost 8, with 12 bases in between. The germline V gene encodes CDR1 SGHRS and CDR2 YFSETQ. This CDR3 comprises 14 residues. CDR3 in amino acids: CASSLAGRGDEQFF. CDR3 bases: TGCGCCAGCAGCTTGGCTGGCAGGGGCGATGAGCAGTTCTTC.

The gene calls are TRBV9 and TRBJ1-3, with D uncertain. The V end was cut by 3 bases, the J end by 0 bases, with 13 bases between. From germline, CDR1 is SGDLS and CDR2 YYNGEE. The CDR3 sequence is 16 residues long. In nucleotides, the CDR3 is TGTGCCAGCAGCGCCCGTCACAGCCCCTCTGGAAACACCATATATTTT. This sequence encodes CASSARHSPSGNTIYF. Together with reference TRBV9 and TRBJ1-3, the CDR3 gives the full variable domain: DSGVTQTPKHLITATGQRVTLRCSPRSGDLSVYWYQQSLDQGLQFLIQYYNGEERAKGNILERFSAQQFPDLHSELNLSSLELGDSALYFCASSARHSPSGNTIYFGEGSWLTVV.

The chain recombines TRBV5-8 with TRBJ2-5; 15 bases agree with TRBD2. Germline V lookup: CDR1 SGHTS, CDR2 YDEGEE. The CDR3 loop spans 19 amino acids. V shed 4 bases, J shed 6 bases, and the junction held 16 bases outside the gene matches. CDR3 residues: CASSAPPGTSGGITQTQYF. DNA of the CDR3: TGTGCCAGCAGCGCCCCCCCCGGGACTAGCGGGGGGATTACACAGACCCAGTACTTC.

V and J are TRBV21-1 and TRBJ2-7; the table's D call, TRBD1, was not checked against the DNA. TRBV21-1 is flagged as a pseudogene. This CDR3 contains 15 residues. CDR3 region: CASSTRDRGSYEQYF. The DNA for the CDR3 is TGTGCCAGCAGCACCCGGGACAGGGGTTCTTACGAGCAGTACTTC.

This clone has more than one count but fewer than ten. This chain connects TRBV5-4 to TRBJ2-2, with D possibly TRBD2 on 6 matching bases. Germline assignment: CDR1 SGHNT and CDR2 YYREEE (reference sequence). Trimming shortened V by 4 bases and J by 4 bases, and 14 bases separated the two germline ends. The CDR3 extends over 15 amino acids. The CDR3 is CASSPAVEGTGELFF. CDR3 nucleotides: TGTGCCAGCAGCCCGGCAGTGGAGGGCACCGGGGAGCTGTTTTTT.

The CDR3 loop reads CASRNRGLAGEYQETQYF. The CDR3 bases are TGTGCCAGCAGGAACCGGGGACTAGCGGGGGAGTACCAAGAGACCCAGTACTTC. The V call is TRBV7-3, the J call TRBJ2-5, with 14 bases fitting TRBD2. This CDR3 is built from 18 residues. The germline V gene has CDR1 SGHTA and CDR2 FQGTGA. V was pared by 6 bases and J by 0 bases, with 9 bases of the junction left unmatched.

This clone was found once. The CDR3 loop is CASGIQGTSTDTQYF. The CDR3 DNA reads TGTGCCAGCGGGATACAGGGGACTAGCACAGATACGCAGTATTTT. The rearrangement joins TRBV2 to TRBJ2-3; maybe TRBD1 (7 bases). Trimming removed 8 bases from V and 0 bases from J, with 15 bases in between. Germline V gives CDR1 SNHLY, CDR2 FYNNEI. CDR3 size: 15 residues.

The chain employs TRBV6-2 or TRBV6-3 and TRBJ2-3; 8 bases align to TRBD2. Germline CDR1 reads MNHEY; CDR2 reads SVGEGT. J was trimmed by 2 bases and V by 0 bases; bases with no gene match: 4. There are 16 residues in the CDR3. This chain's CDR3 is CASSYSTSAFTDTQYF. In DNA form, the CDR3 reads TGTGCCAGCAGTTACTCGACTAGCGCATTCACAGATACGCAGTATTTT.

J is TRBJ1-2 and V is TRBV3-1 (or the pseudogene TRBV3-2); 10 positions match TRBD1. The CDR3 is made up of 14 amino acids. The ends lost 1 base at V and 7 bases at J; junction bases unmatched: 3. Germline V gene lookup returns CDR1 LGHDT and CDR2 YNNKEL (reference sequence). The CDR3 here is CASSQGQGAVGYTF. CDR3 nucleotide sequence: TGTGCCAGCAGCCAAGGACAGGGGGCGGTTGGCTACACCTTC.

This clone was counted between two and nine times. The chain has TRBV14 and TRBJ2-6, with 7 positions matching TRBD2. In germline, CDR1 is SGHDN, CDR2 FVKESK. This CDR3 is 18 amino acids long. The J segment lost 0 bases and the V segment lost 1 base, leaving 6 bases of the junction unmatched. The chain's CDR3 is CASSQGQGLHSGANVLTF. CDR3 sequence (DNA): TGTGCCAGCAGCCAAGGGCAGGGACTACACTCTGGGGCCAACGTCCTGACTTTC.

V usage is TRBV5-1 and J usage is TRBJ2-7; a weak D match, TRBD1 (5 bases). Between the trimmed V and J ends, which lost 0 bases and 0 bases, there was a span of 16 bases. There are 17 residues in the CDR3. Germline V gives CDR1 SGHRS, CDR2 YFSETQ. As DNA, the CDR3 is TGCGCCAGCAGCTTGGCCGGCCAGGGCCTACCCTCCTACGAGCAGTACTTC. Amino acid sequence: CASSLAGQGLPSYEQYF.

CDR3 sequence: CASSFSRDGPQHF. CDR3 coding DNA: TGTGCCAGCAGCTTTTCGAGAGATGGGCCCCAGCATTTT. The gene calls are TRBV11-1 and TRBJ1-5; no definite D call. V lost 3 bases and J lost 9, with 12 bases in between. In germline, CDR1 is SGHAT, CDR2 FQDESV (reference sequence). There are 13 residues in the CDR3.

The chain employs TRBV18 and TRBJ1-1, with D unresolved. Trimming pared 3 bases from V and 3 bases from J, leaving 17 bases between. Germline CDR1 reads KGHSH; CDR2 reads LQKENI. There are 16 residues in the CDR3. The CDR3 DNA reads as TGTGCCAGCTCACCCCCCCGTTCGGACGGGGACACTGAAGCTTTCTTT. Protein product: CASSPPRSDGDTEAFF.

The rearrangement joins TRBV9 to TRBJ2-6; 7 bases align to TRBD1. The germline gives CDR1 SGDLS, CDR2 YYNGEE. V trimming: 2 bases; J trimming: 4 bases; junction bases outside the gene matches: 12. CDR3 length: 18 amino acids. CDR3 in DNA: TGTGCCAGCAGCGTCGACAGGGCTCGGGTCTGGGGGGCCAACGTCCTGACTTTC. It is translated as CASSVDRARVWGANVLTF.

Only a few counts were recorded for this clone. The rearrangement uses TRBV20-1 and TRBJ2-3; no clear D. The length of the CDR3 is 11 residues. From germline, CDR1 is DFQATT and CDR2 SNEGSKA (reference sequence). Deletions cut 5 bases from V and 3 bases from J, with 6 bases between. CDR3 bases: TGCAGTGCTCTAGGAACAGATACGCAGTATTTT. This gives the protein CSALGTDTQYF.